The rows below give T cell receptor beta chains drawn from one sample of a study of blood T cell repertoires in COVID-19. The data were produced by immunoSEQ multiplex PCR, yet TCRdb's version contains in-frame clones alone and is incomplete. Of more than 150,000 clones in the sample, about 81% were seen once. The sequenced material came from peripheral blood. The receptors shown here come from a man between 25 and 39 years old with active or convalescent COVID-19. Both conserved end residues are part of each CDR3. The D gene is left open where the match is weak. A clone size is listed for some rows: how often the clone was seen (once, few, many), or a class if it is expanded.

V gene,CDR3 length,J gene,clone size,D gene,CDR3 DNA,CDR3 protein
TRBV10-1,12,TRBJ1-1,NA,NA,TGCGCCAGCCAGGAAGAGAACACTGAAGCTTTCTTT,CASQEENTEAFF
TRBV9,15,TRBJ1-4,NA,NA,TGTGCCAGCAGCCCCCAGGGCGGAACTAATGAAAAACTGTTTTTT,CASSPQGGTNEKLFF
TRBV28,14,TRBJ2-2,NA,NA,TGTGCCAGCATCCTACAGGGGAACACCGGGGAGCTGTTTTTT,CASILQGNTGELFF
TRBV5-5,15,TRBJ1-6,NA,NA,TGTGCCAGCAGCTTTGAGGGGGCCTATAATTCACCCCTCCACTTT,CASSFEGAYNSPLHF
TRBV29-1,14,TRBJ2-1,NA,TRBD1,TGCAGCGTTCTCGACAGGGGAGTATACAATGAGCAGTTCTTC,CSVLDRGVYNEQFF
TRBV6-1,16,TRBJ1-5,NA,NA,TGTGCCAGCAGTGAAGGGACGGGATTTAGCAATCAGCCCCAGCATTTT,CASSEGTGFSNQPQHF
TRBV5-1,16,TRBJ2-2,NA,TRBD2,TGCGCCAGCAGCTTGGCGGGACTAGCGGGGCCCGGGGAGCTGTTTTTT,CASSLAGLAGPGELFF
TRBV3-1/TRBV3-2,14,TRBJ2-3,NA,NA,TGTGCCAGCAGCCAATTCAGGTCCACAGATACGCAGTATTTT,CASSQFRSTDTQYF
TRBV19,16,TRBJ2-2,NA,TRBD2,TGTGCCAGTAGTCCGGGTAGCGGGGGGGCGGCCGGGGAGCTGTTTTTT,CASSPGSGGAAGELFF
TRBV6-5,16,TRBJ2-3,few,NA,TGTGCCAGCAGTTACTCAGGGGTGGGTAGCACAGATACGCAGTATTTT,CASSYSGVGSTDTQYF
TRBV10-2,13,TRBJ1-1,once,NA,TGCGCCAGCAGTGAGTCCTCGGGCACTGAAGCTTTCTTT,CASSESSGTEAFF
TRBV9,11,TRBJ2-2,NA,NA,TGTGCCAGCAAACATCCCGGGGAGCTGTTTTTT,CASKHPGELFF
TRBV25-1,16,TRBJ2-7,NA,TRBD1,TGTGCCAGCAGTGAATTTCTGGGACAGGGGTCCTACGAGCAGTACTTC,CASSEFLGQGSYEQYF
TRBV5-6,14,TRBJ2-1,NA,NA,TGTGCCAGCAGCTTGGCACAGGGTAGGCCTGAGCAGTTCTTC,CASSLAQGRPEQFF
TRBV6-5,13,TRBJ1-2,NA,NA,TGTGCCAGCAGAGCGACGGGGGGCGATGGCTACACCTTC,CASRATGGDGYTF
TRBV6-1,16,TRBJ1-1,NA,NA,TGTGCCAGCAGTGTACAGCCATCTCTACCGAACACTGAAGCTTTCTTT,CASSVQPSLPNTEAFF
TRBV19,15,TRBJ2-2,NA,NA,TGTGCCAGTAGTATCTCCAGGGGTGGCACCGGGGAGCTGTTTTTT,CASSISRGGTGELFF
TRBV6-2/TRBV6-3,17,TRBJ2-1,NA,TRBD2,TGTGCCAGCAGTTACGGAACTAGCGGGGGATCCTACAATGAGCAGTTCTTC,CASSYGTSGGSYNEQFF
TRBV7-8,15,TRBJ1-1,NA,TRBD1,TGTGCCAGCAGGGTATCCCTTGACAGGGCGAGTGAAGCTTTCTTT,CASRVSLDRASEAFF
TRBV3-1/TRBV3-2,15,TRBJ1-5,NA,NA,TGTGCCAGCAGCCAAGGATCAAAGGAGGGGCGGCCCCAGCATTTT,CASSQGSKEGRPQHF
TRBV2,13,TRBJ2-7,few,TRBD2,TGTGCCAGCAGTGGGGGTAGCGGGTACGAGCAGTACTTC,CASSGGSGYEQYF
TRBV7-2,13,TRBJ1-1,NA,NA,TGTGCCAGCAGCTACCGACAGGCGGCTGAAGCTTTCTTT,CASSYRQAAEAFF
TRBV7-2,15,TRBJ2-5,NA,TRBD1,TGTGCCAGCAGTATGGGACAGGGTTTGATGGAGACCCAGTACTTC,CASSMGQGLMETQYF
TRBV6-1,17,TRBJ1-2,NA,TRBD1,TGTGCCAGCAGTGAAGGTTCATTGGGACAGGACCACTATGGCTACACCTTC,CASSEGSLGQDHYGYTF
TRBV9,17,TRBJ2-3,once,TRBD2,TGTGCCAGCAGCGTAGTCTTAACGGGAGGGGGCACAGATACGCAGTATTTT,CASSVVLTGGGTDTQYF
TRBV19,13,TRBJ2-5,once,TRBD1,TGTGCCAGCACCCGGGGACAGGGTGAGACCCAGTACTTC,CASTRGQGETQYF
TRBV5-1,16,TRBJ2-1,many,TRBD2,TGCGCCAGCAGCTTCTCTAGCGGGAGCTCCTACAATGAGCAGTTCTTC,CASSFSSGSSYNEQFF
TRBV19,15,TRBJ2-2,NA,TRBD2,TGTGCCAGTAGTACCCAGGGACTAGCGTCCGGGGAGCTGTTTTTT,CASSTQGLASGELFF
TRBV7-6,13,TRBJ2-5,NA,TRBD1,TGTGCCAGCAGCACAGGGGGGTTGGAGACCCAGTACTTC,CASSTGGLETQYF
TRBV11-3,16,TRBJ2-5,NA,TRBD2,TGTGCCAGCAGCTTAGTTTATAGAGCGGGAGAAGAGACCCAGTACTTC,CASSLVYRAGEETQYF
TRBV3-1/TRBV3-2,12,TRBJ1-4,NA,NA,TGTGCCAGCAGCGTACATGGCGAAAAACTGTTTTTT,CASSVHGEKLFF
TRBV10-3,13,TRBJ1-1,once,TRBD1,TGTGCCATCAGCCCACAGGGGAGCCCTGAAGCTTTCTTT,CAISPQGSPEAFF
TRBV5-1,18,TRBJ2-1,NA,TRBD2,TGCGCCAGCAGCTTGACCCGCCAGACCGGGACTAAGAACAATGAGCAGTTCTTC,CASSLTRQTGTKNNEQFF
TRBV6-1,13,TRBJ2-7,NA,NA,TGTGCCAGCAGTGAAGCGGCAACCTACGAGCAGTACTTC,CASSEAATYEQYF
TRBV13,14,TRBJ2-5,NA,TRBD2,TGTGCCAGCAGCTTTAGCGGGGGGGAAAAGACCCAGTACTTC,CASSFSGGEKTQYF
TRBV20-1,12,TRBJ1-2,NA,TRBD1,TGCAGTGCTAGTTCAGGGGGAATCGGCTACACCTTC,CSASSGGIGYTF
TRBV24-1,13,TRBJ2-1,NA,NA,TGTGCCACCAGTGAGGGGGGACTGGATGAGCAGTTCTTC,CATSEGGLDEQFF
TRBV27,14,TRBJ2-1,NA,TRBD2,TGTGCCAGCAGTTTTCGACTAGCGGATACCGAGCAGTTCTTC,CASSFRLADTEQFF
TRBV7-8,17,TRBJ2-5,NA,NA,TGTGCCAGCAGGTTTAAAGGGGCACTCGGGTACCAAGAGACCCAGTACTTC,CASRFKGALGYQETQYF
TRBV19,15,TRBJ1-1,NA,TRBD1,TGTGCCAGTAGTACCCCCCAGGGGGGTGGAACTGAAGCTTTCTTT,CASSTPQGGGTEAFF
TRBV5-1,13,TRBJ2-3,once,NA,TGCGCCAGCAGCTTGACTCAGGGTTATACGCAGTATTTT,CASSLTQGYTQYF
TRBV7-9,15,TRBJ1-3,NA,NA,TGTGCCAGCAGCTTAGTGACAGCCTCTGGAAACACCATATATTTT,CASSLVTASGNTIYF
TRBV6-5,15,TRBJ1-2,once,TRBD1,TGTGCCAGCAATAAGGGACAGGGGGCTTTCTATGGCTACACCTTC,CASNKGQGAFYGYTF
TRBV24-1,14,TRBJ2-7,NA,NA,TGTGCCACCAGTGATCCCGTCCCCCCCTACGAGCAGTACTTC,CATSDPVPPYEQYF
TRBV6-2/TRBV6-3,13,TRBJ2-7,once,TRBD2,TGTGCCAGCAGTAGGCGGGAGTACTACGAGCAGTACTTC,CASSRREYYEQYF
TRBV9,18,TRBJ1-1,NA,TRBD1,TGTGCCAGCAGACCTACCGGGACAGGGGGCGCGAGGAACACTGAAGCTTTCTTT,CASRPTGTGGARNTEAFF
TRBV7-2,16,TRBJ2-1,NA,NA,TGTGCCAGCAGCTTACTGGCATATACGCAGTACAATGAGCAGTTCTTC,CASSLLAYTQYNEQFF
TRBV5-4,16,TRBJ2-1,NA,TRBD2,TGTGCCAGCAGCCTCCTCAGCGGGGGGCTCTACAATGAGCAGTTCTTC,CASSLLSGGLYNEQFF
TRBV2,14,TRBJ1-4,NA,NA,TGTGCCAGCAGTGACAGGGCGGGGGATGAAAAACTGTTTTTT,CASSDRAGDEKLFF
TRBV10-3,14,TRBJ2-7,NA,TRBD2,TGTGCCATCAGTCAGGGACTAGCGGGCCACGAGCAGTACTTC,CAISQGLAGHEQYF
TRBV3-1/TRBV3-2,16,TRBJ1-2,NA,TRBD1,TGTGCCAGCAGCCCGTTAGAGGGACAGGGGGTTCGAAGGCACACCTTC,CASSPLEGQGVRRHTF
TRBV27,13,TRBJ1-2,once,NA,TGTGCCAGCAGTTTTAATTCTAACTATGGCTACACCTTC,CASSFNSNYGYTF
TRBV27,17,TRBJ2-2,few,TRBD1,TGTGCCAGCACCACAATTGCGGGACAGGGGAACACCGGGGAGCTGTTTTTT,CASTTIAGQGNTGELFF